This is a list of T cell receptor beta chains from one sample in a study of T cells in localized non-small cell lung cancer. TCRdb's copy holds only in-frame clones and misses some; the assay was immunoSEQ multiplex PCR. Here the sample spans roughly 40,000 clones, approximately 80% being singletons. The starting material was peripheral blood mononuclear cells, obtained before any cancer treatment. These receptors originate from a male donor aged 60 or older with stage II lung adenocarcinoma. The CDR3 runs from the conserved cysteine through the conserved F or W. The order of the fields is D gene, J gene, clone size, V gene, CDR3 protein, CDR3 DNA. A D gene is named only where the DNA matches it firmly. A clone size is listed for some rows: how often the clone was seen (once, few, many), or a class if it is expanded.

D: NA
J: TRBJ1-2
size: NA
V: TRBV4-2
CDR3: CASSQDRQGRDGYTF
DNA: TGTGCCAGCAGCCAAGACCGGCAGGGAAGGGATGGCTACACCTTC

D: TRBD1
J: TRBJ1-1
size: few
V: TRBV7-9
CDR3: CASSRRTGANTEAFF
DNA: TGTGCCAGCAGCCGAAGGACAGGTGCGAACACTGAAGCTTTCTTT

D: TRBD1
J: TRBJ1-4
size: NA
V: TRBV9
CDR3: CASSLTGATNEKLFF
DNA: TGTGCCAGCAGCCTTACAGGGGCAACTAATGAAAAACTGTTTTTT

D: NA
J: TRBJ1-4
size: NA
V: TRBV4-1
CDR3: CASSQEAGRGEKLFF
DNA: TGCGCCAGCAGCCAAGAAGCCGGGCGTGGAGAAAAACTGTTTTTT

D: NA
J: TRBJ1-2
size: NA
V: TRBV2
CDR3: CASSVSLRQDIRDGYTF
DNA: TGTGCCAGCAGTGTATCCCTACGACAGGACATTAGGGATGGCTACACCTTC

D: TRBD1
J: TRBJ1-4
size: NA
V: TRBV10-3
CDR3: CAIKPQGGNEKLFF
DNA: TGTGCCATCAAGCCACAGGGGGGGAATGAAAAACTGTTTTTT

D: NA
J: TRBJ2-7
size: NA
V: TRBV7-2
CDR3: CASSPRASSYEQYF
DNA: TGTGCCAGCAGCCCCAGAGCCTCTTCTTACGAGCAGTACTTC

D: TRBD1
J: TRBJ1-1
size: NA
V: TRBV28
CDR3: CASSSRGQEAFF
DNA: TGTGCCAGCAGCTCCAGGGGGCAAGAAGCTTTCTTT

D: NA
J: TRBJ1-2
size: once
V: TRBV29-1
CDR3: CSVVSRAKGYTF
DNA: TGCAGCGTTGTCAGCCGGGCGAAAGGCTACACCTTC

D: NA
J: TRBJ2-7
size: NA
V: TRBV21-1
CDR3: CASSKATGGGHEQYF
DNA: TGTGCCAGCAGCAAAGCTACGGGAGGAGGCCACGAGCAGTACTTC

D: TRBD2
J: TRBJ2-3
size: NA
V: TRBV10-1
CDR3: CASSSSGASDTQYF
DNA: TGCGCCAGCAGTTCTAGCGGGGCCTCAGATACGCAGTATTTT

D: TRBD1
J: TRBJ1-2
size: NA
V: TRBV5-1
CDR3: CASSLGTGEAYGYTF
DNA: TGCGCCAGCAGCCTGGGCACAGGGGAGGCCTATGGCTACACCTTC

D: NA
J: TRBJ1-5
size: NA
V: TRBV6-5
CDR3: CASGTGFQPQHF
DNA: TGTGCCAGTGGAACAGGCTTTCAGCCCCAGCATTTT

D: NA
J: TRBJ1-1
size: medium-sized
V: TRBV30
CDR3: CAWSVNRVNTEAFF
DNA: TGTGCCTGGAGTGTAAATCGGGTGAACACTGAAGCTTTCTTT

D: NA
J: TRBJ1-4
size: NA
V: TRBV11-2
CDR3: CASRNQEGEKLFF
DNA: TGTGCCAGCAGAAACCAAGAGGGCGAAAAACTGTTTTTT